The present entry profiles one T cell receptor (beta chain) with its context. The antigen is unknown. This sample stems from a study of yellow fever vaccine responses in identical twins. Study conclusions and caveats: Twins' vaccine T cell response reportedly seemed partly convergent, partly personalized.

From the RT-PCR reads, TCRdb called clonotypes with MiXCR, one entry per CDR3 protein. In the table there are 2,000 or so distinct CDR3 sequences, 80% to 90% of which are singletons. This CDR3 has 16 residues. The germline V gene has CDR1 SQVTM and CDR2 ANQGSEA. Trimming took 1 base from V and 1 from J; bases not matched to a gene: 9. The rearrangement joins TRBV29-1 to TRBJ2-5; TRBD2 matches 7 bases. Sample: T cells from blood (PBMCs), unsorted or a sorted subset (not recorded which), taken before or after yellow fever vaccination (not recorded which). The receptor comes from a woman aged 18-29 years who received the yellow fever vaccine. The DNA of the CDR3 is TGCAGCGTTGAAGGTTTTGCAGGGAGGGGCCAAGAGACCCAGTACTTC. Its protein product is CSVEGFAGRGQETQYF.